This T cell receptor beta chain was sequenced for a study of OX40 agonist ivuxolimab in advanced cancers. Study-wide results and caveats: Antigens targeted by the expanded peripheral T cells were not determined.

CDR1 and CDR2 (germline): SGHTA, FQGNSA. V lost 5 bases, J lost 1 base, and 9 bases lay in between. This CDR3 has 14 amino acids. As to this clone: The antigen remains unidentified.

At baseline, cycle 4 day 1, and cycle 7 day 1, blood was sampled. This table comes from immunoSEQ multiplex PCR, and its TCRdb copy is limited to in-frame clones, with some not included. Among some 98,000 clones, roughly four fifths were seen once, and the ten largest hold 1.4% to 1.5%. The sample here was CD4+ or CD8+ T cells sorted from blood, taken in a trial of the OX40 agonist ivuxolimab. The J gene is TRBJ1-5, the V gene TRBV7-2; D is unresolved. The receptor comes from an adult with an advanced solid tumor such as melanoma, head and neck, liver or kidney cancer. CDR3 protein: CASSGTGSNQPQHF. For the CDR3, the DNA is TGTGCCAGCAGCGGCACCGGAAGCAATCAGCCCCAGCATTTT.